This TCR beta chain was obtained from a study of T cells after yellow fever vaccination. Study observations and caveats: Nearly all vaccine-responding clonotypes were undetectable in sorted memory subsets on day 0.

This clonotype was found many times. One entry per CDR3 protein results from TCRdb running MiXCR on the 5' RACE reads. This sample carries 20,000 to 25,000 distinct CDR3 sequences, roughly 3.2% of them seen once, and the ten largest clones take about 0.98%. Germline values: CDR1 SGHRS, CDR2 YFSETQ. Deletions cut 7 bases from V and 7 bases from J, with 9 bases between. The CDR3 runs 12 residues. The J gene is TRBJ1-6, the V gene TRBV5-1; D might be TRBD1 (5 bases). Sequenced here: PBMCs, either bulk or a sorted T-cell subset (CD4+, CD8+, memory, or dextramer-sorted; not recorded which), sampled roughly 47 days after the first yellow fever vaccination. The clonotype comes from a young man who received the YFV17D yellow fever vaccine. The CDR3 region is CASRGGNSPLHF. DNA of the CDR3: TGCGCCAGCCGGGGCGGCAATTCACCCCTCCACTTT.